Many counts were recorded for the clone carrying this TCR beta chain. The record originates from a study of blood T cell repertoires in COVID-19. Overall study: There were acute and convalescent COVID-19 samples, and they came from the United States, Italy and Spain.

This table comes from immunoSEQ multiplex PCR, and its TCRdb copy is limited to in-frame clones, with some not included. The data show around 200,000 clones, with about nine tenths seen just once and about 4% held by the top ten. Germline values: CDR1 MNHEY, CDR2 SVGAGI. This CDR3 has 14 amino acids. V was clipped by 6 bases and J by 4 bases, with 15 bases between them. This receptor was obtained from a woman aged 40-49 years with acute COVID-19. The V and J genes are TRBV6-5 and TRBJ1-1; the D is unclear. What was sequenced was PBMCs or T cells enriched from blood (not recorded which). The CDR3 here is CASRGRAPGTEAFF. The CDR3 region has the DNA TGTGCCAGCAGGGGGAGGGCTCCGGGCACTGAAGCTTTCTTT.